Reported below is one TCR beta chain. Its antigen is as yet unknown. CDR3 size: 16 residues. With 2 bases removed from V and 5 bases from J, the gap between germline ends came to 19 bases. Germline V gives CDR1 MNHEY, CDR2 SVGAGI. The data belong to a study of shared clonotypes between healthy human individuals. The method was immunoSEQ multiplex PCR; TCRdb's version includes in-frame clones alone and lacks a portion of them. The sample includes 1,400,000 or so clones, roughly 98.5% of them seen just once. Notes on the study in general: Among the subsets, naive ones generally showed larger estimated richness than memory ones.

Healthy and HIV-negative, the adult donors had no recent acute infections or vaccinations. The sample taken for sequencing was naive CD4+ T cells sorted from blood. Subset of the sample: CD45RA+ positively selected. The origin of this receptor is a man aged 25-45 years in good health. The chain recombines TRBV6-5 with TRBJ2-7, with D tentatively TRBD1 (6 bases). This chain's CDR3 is CASSYRGTTWVNEQYF. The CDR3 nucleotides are TGTGCCAGCAGTTACAGGGGGACAACCTGGGTGAACGAGCAGTACTTC.